This T cell receptor beta chain was observed in a study of blood T cell repertoires in COVID-19 (dated by TCRdb to 2020 to 2021). For the wider study: Samples from collaborators originated in the United States, Italy and Spain and spanned both the acute and convalescent phases of COVID-19. Where available, HLA class I and class II types were obtained from metadata supplied by the sample provider rather than from assay-based typing. The repertoires were released in a freely available public database intended as a resource for research on the immune response to SARS-CoV-2. Sample metadata almost always included a de-identified subject ID, COVID-19 status, age in years and sex. The material from the prospective study consisted of cDNA or gDNA derived from T cells, B-cell-depleted T cells, or PBMCs. Deeply sampled blood TCRbeta repertoires from subjects exposed to, actively infected with, or recovered from COVID-19 were included in the dataset. Samples came from the ongoing ImmuneRACE study (first 160 participants) plus 1,254 subjects from 6 global collaborators.

The immunoSEQ Assay, a bias-controlled multiplex PCR, was used to amplify TCRbeta CDR3 regions from genomic DNA. Regarding the original processing steps: Within the assay, amplification of reference gene primers was used to estimate how many nucleated cells each sample contained. To quantify the absolute abundance of each unique TCRbeta CDR3 rearrangement, sequence reads were collapsed and filtered. Productive Simpson clonality was computed per sample as the square root of Simpson's diversity index over productive rearrangements. The table comes from immuneACCESS by way of TCRdb, which keeps in-frame sequences with V and J called. Part of the clones is missing from these tables; in studies checked, under half for an unresolved V gene and the rest for unknown reasons. The D gene and trimming were derived from the DNA, and the V and J assignments and clone size from that table. The sample table records 290,000 or so clones; roughly nine tenths of these occur just once. The ten largest clones capture about 2.3% of the sample.

General study outcomes and caveats: The amount of clinical and demographic metadata varied by source and participant and was provided uncurated.

Reading the germline V gene gives CDR1 SQVTM and CDR2 ANQGSEA. V was cut back by 7 bases and J by 0 bases, leaving a gap of 15 bases between them. From the cysteine up to the phenylalanine, the CDR3 has a length of 14 residues. Only the CDR3 portion is preserved as DNA: 42 bases, with reading frame beginning at the first base. Comment on this clone: This receptor's antigen is unknown. No clone much larger than this one lies a single base away; base qualities are absent.

Each collaborating institution followed its own protocols to collect whole blood in K2EDTA tubes. For TCRbeta analysis, collaborators shipped samples as frozen whole blood, isolated PBMCs, or DNA extracted from either of those sample types. The V and J genes are TRBV29-1 and TRBJ1-1, with TRBD1 as a weak D call on 6 bases. The TCR sequence derives from a man aged 18-30 years with active or convalescent COVID-19. Sequencing was performed on peripheral blood. Read as DNA, the sequence is TGCAGCGCCTTAGGGGGGGTGATGAACACTGAAGCTTTCTTT. Its coded protein is CSALGGVMNTEAFF.